What follows describes a single T cell receptor (beta chain). These data originate in a study of CD8 T cells in Susac syndrome. The V gene's germline CDR1 is SGHRS and CDR2 YFSETQ. Trimming removed 10 bases at V and 6 bases at J, with 11 bases between. CDR3 length: 11 residues. Blood CD8+ and CD4+ T cells underwent high-throughput TCR beta sequencing. Reverse transcription of roughly 0.5 to 1 ug RNA was carried out with random hexamers. MiXCR was run by TCRdb on the immunoSEQ multiplex PCR reads, yielding one entry per CDR3 protein. The top ten hold around 0.25% of the sample, which has approximately 130,000 distinct CDR3 sequences, approximately 89% seen once.

This TCR was recovered from a human donor with multiple sclerosis. The rearrangement uses TRBV5-1 and TRBJ2-1; maybe TRBD2 (6 bases). The sequenced material came from CD8+ T cells from PBMCs. Here the CDR3 reads CASGGSNEQFF. For the CDR3, the DNA is TGCGCCTCCGGGGGAAGCAATGAGCAGTTCTTC.